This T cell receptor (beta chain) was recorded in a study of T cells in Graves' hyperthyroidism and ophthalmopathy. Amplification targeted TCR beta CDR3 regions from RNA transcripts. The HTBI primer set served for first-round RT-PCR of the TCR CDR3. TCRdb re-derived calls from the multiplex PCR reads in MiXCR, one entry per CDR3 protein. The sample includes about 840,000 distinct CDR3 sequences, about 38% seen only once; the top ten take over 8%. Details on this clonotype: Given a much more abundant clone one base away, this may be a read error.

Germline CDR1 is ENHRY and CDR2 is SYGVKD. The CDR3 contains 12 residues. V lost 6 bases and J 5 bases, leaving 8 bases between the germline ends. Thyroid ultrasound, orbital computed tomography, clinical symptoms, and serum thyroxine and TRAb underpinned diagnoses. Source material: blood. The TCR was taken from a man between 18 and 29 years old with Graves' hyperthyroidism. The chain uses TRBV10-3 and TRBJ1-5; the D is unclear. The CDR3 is CAIRAYDQPQHF. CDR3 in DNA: TGTGCCATCAGGGCCTATGATCAGCCCCAGCATTTT.